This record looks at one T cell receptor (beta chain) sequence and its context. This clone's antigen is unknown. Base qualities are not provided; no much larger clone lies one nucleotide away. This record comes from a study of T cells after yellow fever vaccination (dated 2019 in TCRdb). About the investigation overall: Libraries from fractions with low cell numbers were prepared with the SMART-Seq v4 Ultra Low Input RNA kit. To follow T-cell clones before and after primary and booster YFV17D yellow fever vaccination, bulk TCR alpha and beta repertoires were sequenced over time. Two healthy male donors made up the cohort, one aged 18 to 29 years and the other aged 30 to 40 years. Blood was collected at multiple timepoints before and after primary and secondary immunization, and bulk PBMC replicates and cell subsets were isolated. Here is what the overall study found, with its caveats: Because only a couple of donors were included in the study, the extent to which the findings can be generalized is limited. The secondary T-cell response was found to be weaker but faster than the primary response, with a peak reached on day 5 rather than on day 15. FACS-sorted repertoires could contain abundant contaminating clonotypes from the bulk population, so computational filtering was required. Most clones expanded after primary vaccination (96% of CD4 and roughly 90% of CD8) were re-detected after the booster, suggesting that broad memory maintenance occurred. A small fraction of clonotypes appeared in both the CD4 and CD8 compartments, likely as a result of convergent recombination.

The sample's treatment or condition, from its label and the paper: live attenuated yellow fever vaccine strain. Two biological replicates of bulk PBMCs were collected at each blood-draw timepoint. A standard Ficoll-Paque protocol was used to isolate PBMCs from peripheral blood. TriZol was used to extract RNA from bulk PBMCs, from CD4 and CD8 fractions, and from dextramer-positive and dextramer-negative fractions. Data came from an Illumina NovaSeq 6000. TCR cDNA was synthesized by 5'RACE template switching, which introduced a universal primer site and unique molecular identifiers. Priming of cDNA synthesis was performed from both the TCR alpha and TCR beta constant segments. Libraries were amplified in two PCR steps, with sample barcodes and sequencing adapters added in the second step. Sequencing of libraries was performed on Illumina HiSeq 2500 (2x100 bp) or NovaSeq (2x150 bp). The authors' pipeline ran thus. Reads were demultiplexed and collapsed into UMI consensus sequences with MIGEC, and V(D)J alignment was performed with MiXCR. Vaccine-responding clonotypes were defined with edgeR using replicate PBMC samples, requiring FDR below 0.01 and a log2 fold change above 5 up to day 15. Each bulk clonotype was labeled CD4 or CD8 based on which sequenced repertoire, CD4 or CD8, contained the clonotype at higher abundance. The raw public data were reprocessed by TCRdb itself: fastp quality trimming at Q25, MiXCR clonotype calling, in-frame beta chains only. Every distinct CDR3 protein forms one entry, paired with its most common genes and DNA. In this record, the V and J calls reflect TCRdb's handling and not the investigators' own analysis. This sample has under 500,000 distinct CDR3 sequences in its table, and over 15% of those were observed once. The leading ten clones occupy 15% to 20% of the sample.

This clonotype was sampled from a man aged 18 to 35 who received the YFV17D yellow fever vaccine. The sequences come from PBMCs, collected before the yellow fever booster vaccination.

In nucleotide form, the sequence is TGCGCCAGCAGCCAATCCCACAACATGAACACTGAAGCTTTCTTT. This gives the protein CASSQSHNMNTEAFF. The chain was built from TRBV4-3 and TRBJ1-1; the D gene is unclear. The germline V gene provides CDR1 LGHNA and CDR2 YSLEER. Counted from cysteine to phenylalanine, this CDR3 has 15 amino acids. Only CDR3 DNA remains: 45 bases, in frame from the first base. The germline ends are 10 bases apart after V is trimmed by 2 bases and J by 0 bases.